The clone carrying this T cell receptor beta chain occurred many times. TCRdb re-called the 5' RACE reads through MiXCR, storing one row per CDR3 protein. The repertoire has 55,000 to 75,000 distinct CDR3 sequences, about 12% of them found once; the top ten carry approximately 11%. V shed 1 base and J 5 bases; nucleotides not matched to a gene: 5. The CDR3 has 14 amino acids. CDR1 and CDR2 (germline): DFQATT, SNEGSKA (reference sequence). This sample was included in a study of neurological immune-mediated disorders. The chain couples TRBV20-1 to TRBJ2-3, with 8 positions matching TRBD2. This receptor was obtained from a woman aged 55-69 years with HTLV-1-associated myelopathy (HAM/TSP). The sample taken for sequencing was PBMCs. CDR3 sequence: CSARAGREEDTQYF. The CDR3, as DNA: TGCAGTGCTAGAGCCGGGCGGGAGGAAGATACGCAGTATTTT.